The clone carrying this T cell receptor (beta chain) has only one observation. This record comes from a study of blood T cell repertoires in COVID-19. V was cut by 0 bases and J by 0 bases, with 13 bases left in between. This CDR3 contains 17 residues. CDR1 and CDR2 from the germline V gene are SGHRS and YFSETQ. Seattle participants joined during active infection and were tracked over time. The authors' processing: Quantification of nucleated cells was approximated via reference gene primer amplification. The table came from immunoSEQ multiplex PCR; TCRdb's copy has only in-frame clones and leaves some out. The V and J calls and the clone size are those of that table, but D and trimming were determined from the DNA. Among more than 200,000 clones listed, roughly 86% were seen once.

The V gene is TRBV5-1, the J gene TRBJ2-1; TRBD1 is a possible D gene (5 bases). What was sequenced was peripheral blood. The clonotype was recovered from a woman between 50 and 59 years old with COVID-19, enrolled during active disease. As DNA, the CDR3 is TGCGCCAGCAGCTTGGCCGCAGGGAAAAGCTCCTACAATGAGCAGTTCTTC. Encoded protein: CASSLAAGKSSYNEQFF.